These T cell receptor beta chains were read from a single sample in a study of blood T cell repertoires in COVID-19. The protocol was immunoSEQ multiplex PCR, while the TCRdb copy is restricted to in-frame clones and leaves out a portion. The sample has 250,000 or so clones; approximately 87% are singletons. The sequenced material came from peripheral blood. Source of these receptors: a man between 60 and 75 years old with acute or convalescent COVID-19. Each CDR3 is given with its conserved first and last residue. A D gene is named only where the DNA matches it firmly. The size of a clone is reported for some rows only, either as once, few or many, or as a class for expanded clones.

abundance: NA
v_gene: TRBV19
d_gene: NA
CDR3aa: CASSGQYSNQPQHF

abundance: NA
v_gene: TRBV30
d_gene: NA
CDR3aa: CAWSKYQAEKLFF

abundance: NA
v_gene: TRBV6-5
d_gene: TRBD1
CDR3aa: CASSYSTGISPQHF

abundance: NA
v_gene: TRBV7-3
d_gene: TRBD1
CDR3aa: CASSPQGVGTDTQYF

abundance: NA
v_gene: TRBV4-2
d_gene: TRBD2
CDR3aa: CASSQEGGDNEQFF

abundance: NA
v_gene: TRBV7-9
d_gene: NA
CDR3aa: CASSLDSRRYEQYF

abundance: NA
v_gene: TRBV2
d_gene: NA
CDR3aa: CASRPQRNTGELFF

abundance: NA
v_gene: TRBV9
d_gene: NA
CDR3aa: CASSVKEGSYNEQFF

abundance: NA
v_gene: TRBV19
d_gene: TRBD2
CDR3aa: CASSNLAGEETQYF

abundance: NA
v_gene: TRBV5-4
d_gene: NA
CDR3aa: CASSLGLIQETQYF

abundance: NA
v_gene: TRBV19
d_gene: TRBD1
CDR3aa: CASRQGAGETQYF

abundance: NA
v_gene: TRBV2
d_gene: NA
CDR3aa: CASSVTPNYGYTF

abundance: NA
v_gene: TRBV7-3
d_gene: TRBD2
CDR3aa: CASSSTLASGHEQFF

abundance: NA
v_gene: TRBV19
d_gene: TRBD2
CDR3aa: CASSNSGTTAETQYF

abundance: few
v_gene: TRBV10-3
d_gene: TRBD1
CDR3aa: CAISEPREDRGPYGYTF

abundance: NA
v_gene: TRBV19
d_gene: NA
CDR3aa: CASSISRQGSDTQYF

abundance: NA
v_gene: TRBV6-5
d_gene: NA
CDR3aa: CASSQDGLIGELFF

abundance: NA
v_gene: TRBV11-3
d_gene: NA
CDR3aa: CASSLDRAYEQYF

abundance: NA
v_gene: TRBV2
d_gene: NA
CDR3aa: CASSHRVEATDTQYF

abundance: NA
v_gene: TRBV7-8
d_gene: NA
CDR3aa: CASSPPGDTQYF

abundance: NA
v_gene: TRBV14
d_gene: TRBD2
CDR3aa: CASSQIGLAEKETQYF

abundance: many
v_gene: TRBV5-4
d_gene: NA
CDR3aa: CASSLDPLADTEAFF

abundance: NA
v_gene: TRBV21-1
d_gene: NA
CDR3aa: CASSKVGTSGRRGEDTGELFF

abundance: NA
v_gene: TRBV5-1
d_gene: NA
CDR3aa: CASSPLAGLNTEAFF

abundance: NA
v_gene: TRBV28
d_gene: TRBD1
CDR3aa: CASSWPGQASYEQYF

abundance: NA
v_gene: TRBV25-1
d_gene: NA
CDR3aa: CASSEVLQETQYF

abundance: NA
v_gene: TRBV4-2
d_gene: NA
CDR3aa: CASRLDGGPDVNQPQHF

abundance: NA
v_gene: TRBV28
d_gene: TRBD1
CDR3aa: CASSLTGVGTNEKLFF

abundance: NA
v_gene: TRBV6-2/TRBV6-3
d_gene: NA
CDR3aa: CASTYAQGPRSGGYTF

abundance: NA
v_gene: TRBV25-1
d_gene: NA
CDR3aa: CASSTPNESYTF

abundance: once
v_gene: TRBV3-1/TRBV3-2
d_gene: TRBD1
CDR3aa: CASSRTGGSGELFF

abundance: NA
v_gene: TRBV18
d_gene: TRBD2
CDR3aa: CASSPTPGGETQYF

abundance: few
v_gene: TRBV5-1
d_gene: NA
CDR3aa: CASSSTGDYNEQFF

abundance: NA
v_gene: TRBV19
d_gene: NA
CDR3aa: CASSIDLENTGELFF

abundance: once
v_gene: TRBV15
d_gene: NA
CDR3aa: CATSREAGLANYGYTF

abundance: NA
v_gene: TRBV3-1/TRBV3-2
d_gene: TRBD1
CDR3aa: CASSPGDRGTGNTIYF

abundance: NA
v_gene: TRBV20-1
d_gene: NA
CDR3aa: CSASSPDSSYEQYF

abundance: NA
v_gene: TRBV5-1
d_gene: TRBD1
CDR3aa: CASSFEQGATEAFF

abundance: NA
v_gene: TRBV6-2/TRBV6-3
d_gene: NA
CDR3aa: CASSPTRSSTDTQYF

abundance: NA
v_gene: TRBV3-1/TRBV3-2
d_gene: TRBD2
CDR3aa: CASSHGGGRRSYEQYF

abundance: NA
v_gene: TRBV7-3
d_gene: TRBD1
CDR3aa: CASSSPGQGNGYTF

abundance: NA
v_gene: TRBV6-1
d_gene: TRBD1
CDR3aa: CASREDRGNEQFF

abundance: NA
v_gene: TRBV28
d_gene: NA
CDR3aa: CASHDSPGPYEQYF